These T cell receptor beta chains were read from a single sample in a study of T cells in Graves' hyperthyroidism and ophthalmopathy. TCRdb re-analysed the multiplex PCR reads in MiXCR, keeping a single row per CDR3 protein. The sample includes some 150,000 distinct CDR3 sequences, roughly a fifth seen only once; the top ten take 60% to 80%. The sample consisted of blood. The receptors stem from a woman in her 50s with Graves' hyperthyroidism that later progressed to Graves' ophthalmopathy. Both conserved end residues are part of each CDR3. Fields, in order: D gene, V gene, J gene, clone size, CDR3 DNA, CDR3 protein. A D gene is named only where the DNA matches it firmly. Some rows mark clone size as missing; the rest say once, few, many or name a class of expanded clone.

-,TRBV7-2,TRBJ2-7,-,TGTGCCAGCAGCTTAGTGTCGGGCGAGCAGTACTTC,CASSLVSGEQYF
-,TRBV30,TRBJ2-6,-,TGTGCCTGGAGCACCGGGTTGCTTTCTGGGGCCAACGTCCTGACTTTC,CAWSTGLLSGANVLTF
TRBD2,TRBV2,TRBJ2-1,-,TGTGCCAGCAGTGGAAGCGGGAGGGCCGTCAATGAGCAGTTCTTC,CASSGSGRAVNEQFF
-,TRBV29-1,TRBJ2-7,many,TGCAGCGCCCACCGGGGCTCCTACGAGCAGTACTTC,CSAHRGSYEQYF
-,TRBV19,TRBJ2-5,-,TGTGCCAGTAGTATAGACAGGGGACAAGAGACCCAGTACTTC,CASSIDRGQETQYF
TRBD2,TRBV5-1,TRBJ2-5,-,TGCGCCAGCAGCCCTAGCGGGAGTGAGACCCAGTACTTC,CASSPSGSETQYF
-,TRBV6-1,TRBJ2-3,many,TGTGCCAGCCAACAGGGATTGGTAGATACGCAGTATTTT,CASQQGLVDTQYF
-,TRBV3-1,TRBJ2-7,many,TGTGCCAGCAGCCAAGGGACGGCCGGTTACGAGCAGTACTTC,CASSQGTAGYEQYF
-,TRBV6-1,TRBJ2-3,many,TGTGCCAGCAGTGATTGGTCGGGGTCAGATACGCAGTATTTT,CASSDWSGSDTQYF
-,TRBV7-8,TRBJ2-6,few,TGTGCCAGCAGCTTAAGTTGGGGACCGTCTGGGGCCAACGTCCTGACTTTC,CASSLSWGPSGANVLTF
TRBD1,TRBV20-1,TRBJ1-5,many,TGCAGTGCTAGAGATAAGACAGGGGGCCGGAGGCAGCCCCAGCATTTT,CSARDKTGGRRQPQHF
-,TRBV7-6,TRBJ2-7,-,TGTGCCAGCAGCTTGGCCTCCCAGGCCCGCTCCTACGAGCAGTACTTC,CASSLASQARSYEQYF
-,TRBV2,TRBJ2-5,many,TGTGCCAGCAGTGAAAACCTCCCCCGGGAGACCCAGTACTTC,CASSENLPRETQYF
TRBD2,TRBV7-3,TRBJ2-2,-,TGTGCCAGCAGCCCCCAGAAGTCCGGGACTAGGACCGGGGAGGAGCTGTTTTTT,CASSPQKSGTRTGEELFF
TRBD1,TRBV6-1,TRBJ1-2,-,TGTGCCAGCAGGGGGACAGGGATCTATGGCTACACCTTC,CASRGTGIYGYTF
TRBD2,TRBV28,TRBJ2-7,many,TGTGCCAGCAGTTTCCCAGCGGGGACTGCCTACGAGCAGTACTTC,CASSFPAGTAYEQYF
-,TRBV28,TRBJ1-4,-,TGTGCCAGCAGTTTGGCTGGGTTTCGTGAAAAACTGTTTTTT,CASSLAGFREKLFF
TRBD2,TRBV7-9,TRBJ2-1,many,TGTGCCAGCAGCTTGCCGGGAGGTGCAAATGAGCAGTTCTTC,CASSLPGGANEQFF
-,TRBV5-8,TRBJ1-1,few,TGTGCCAGCAGCTTGTCAACCCGCAGGGCGCACACTGAAGCTTTCTTT,CASSLSTRRAHTEAFF
TRBD1,TRBV12-3/TRBV12-4,TRBJ2-5,many,TGTGCCAGCAATTTTGAGATGGGACAGGTGGGCGAGACCCAGTACTTC,CASNFEMGQVGETQYF
-,TRBV20-1,TRBJ2-5,-,TGCAGTGCTAGAGATCGGACTACCCGTAGCCAACCCCCCCAAGAGACCCAGTACTTC,CSARDRTTRSQPPQETQYF
TRBD2,TRBV24-1,TRBJ2-1,many,TGTGCCACCAGTGACCGGGGGCTAGCGGGCCACTACAATGAGCAGTTCTTC,CATSDRGLAGHYNEQFF
-,TRBV3-1,TRBJ1-2,-,TGTGCCAGCAGCCAAAGGGGGGGCAGTGGAGGAAATGGCTACACCTTC,CASSQRGGSGGNGYTF
-,TRBV5-4,TRBJ2-5,many,TGTGCCAGCAGCTTGGGTACATTGGAAGAGACCCAGTACTTC,CASSLGTLEETQYF
-,TRBV5-1,TRBJ2-5,few,TGCGCCAGCTCGCGGGGGGACAGCCAAGAGACCCAGTACTTC,CASSRGDSQETQYF
TRBD1,TRBV20-1,TRBJ1-5,few,TGCAGTGCTCCAGGCGGACAGGGATGGGCAGGGGGTCAGCCCCAGCATTTT,CSAPGGQGWAGGQPQHF